The 32 T cell receptor beta chains in this list originate from one sample, sequenced in a study of Graves' ophthalmopathy and Graves' hyperthyroidism. Using RNA transcripts, the TCR beta CDR3 regions were amplified. After a first-round RT-PCR with HTBI primers, a second-round multiplex PCR was run. TCRdb reprocessed the multiplex PCR reads via MiXCR and lists one record per CDR3 protein. The sample records about 210,000 distinct CDR3 sequences, around 28% being singletons. Sequenced: peripheral blood. The origin of the receptors is a man aged 45-60 years with Graves' ophthalmopathy.

This clonotype has at least ten counts. The chain has TRBV20-1 and TRBJ2-3; perhaps D is TRBD1 or TRBD2 (5 bases each). CDR1 is DFQATT, CDR2 SNEGSKA, per germline (reference sequence). The V and J ends lost 3 bases and 2 bases respectively, with 12 bases between them. There are 14 residues in the CDR3. The chain's CDR3 is CSASLLGTTDTQYF. In DNA, the CDR3 is TGCAGTGCTAGTCTTCTGGGGACCACAGATACGCAGTATTTT.

This clonotype was picked up many times. The genes are TRBV28 and TRBJ2-7, with D uncertain. Trimming removed 5 bases at V and 2 bases at J, with 13 bases between. The CDR3 extends over 14 amino acids. Looked up from germline, CDR1 is MDHEN and CDR2 is SYDVKM. CDR3 residues: CASSQPGVTYEQYF. Written as DNA, the CDR3 is TGTGCCAGCAGTCAGCCCGGTGTTACCTACGAGCAGTACTTC.

The chain joins TRBV20-1 to TRBJ2-7, with TRBD2 matching over 11 bases. The CDR3 is made up of 14 amino acids. V shed 5 bases, J shed 4 bases, and the junction held 7 bases outside the gene matches. The germline gives CDR1 DFQATT, CDR2 SNEGSKA (reference sequence). CDR3 DNA sequence: TGCAGTGCTTGGGGGACTAGCGGAAGTTACGAGCAGTACTTC. This gives the protein CSAWGTSGSYEQYF.

This clonotype was seen ten or more times. The genes are TRBV18 and TRBJ1-1, with unresolved D. Trimming shortened V by 3 bases and J by 4 bases, and 15 bases separated the two germline ends. The CDR3 length is 15 residues. Germline V gene sequence: CDR1 KGHSH, CDR2 LQKENI. The CDR3 loop reads CASSPPEYRVTEAFF. DNA of the CDR3: TGTGCCAGCTCACCCCCAGAATACCGGGTCACTGAAGCTTTCTTT.

A few counts support this clonotype. The chain combines TRBV19 with TRBJ1-2; 8 nucleotides match TRBD1. V shed 8 bases, J shed 0 bases, and the junction held 11 bases outside the gene matches. Germline values: CDR1 LNHDA, CDR2 SQIVND (reference sequence). The CDR3 runs to 16 residues. The DNA of the CDR3 is TGTGCCAGTCACCCCGGACCGGGACAGGCTAACTATGGCTACACCTTC. It is translated as CASHPGPGQANYGYTF.

The chain is built from TRBV20-1 and TRBJ2-7, with 9 positions matching TRBD1. Per germline, CDR1 DFQATT and CDR2 SNEGSKA (reference sequence). This CDR3 region has 13 residues. The V and J ends lost 2 bases and 4 bases, in that order; junction bases with no gene match: 3. This chain's CDR3 is CSARHRGRYEQYF. The CDR3, as DNA: TGCAGTGCTAGACACAGGGGGCGATACGAGCAGTACTTC.

The gene calls are TRBV11-2 and TRBJ1-5, with 7 positions matching TRBD1. From germline, CDR1 is SGHAT and CDR2 FQNNGV. CDR3 length: 16 amino acids. Trimming cost V 3 bases and J 3 bases; bases outside gene matches: 8. The CDR3 sequence: CASSFRGQENNQPQHF. CDR3 nucleotide sequence: TGTGCCAGCAGCTTCAGAGGACAGGAGAACAATCAGCCCCAGCATTTT. Supplemented by reference TRBV11-2 and TRBJ1-5, the full variable domain reads EAGVAQSPRYKIIEKRQSVAFWCNPISGHATLYWYQQILGQGPKLLIQFQNNGVVDDSQLPKDRFSAERLKGVDSTLKIQPAKLEDSAVYLCASSFRGQENNQPQHFGDGTRLSIL.

At least ten counts were recorded for this clonotype. The chain recombines TRBV6-5 with TRBJ2-5; the match to TRBD1 covers 10 bases. CDR1 MNHEY and CDR2 SVGAGI come from the germline V gene. V was clipped by 0 bases and J by 5 bases; unmatched bases: 9. The CDR3 has 17 amino acids. Written as DNA, the CDR3 is TGTGCCAGCAGTTACTCTATGGGACAGGGGCGCTGGGAGACCCAGTACTTC. Its protein is CASSYSMGQGRWETQYF.

This clonotype was found many times. The chain recombines TRBV11-2 with TRBJ2-7, with D perhaps TRBD1 or TRBD2 (7 bases each). Germline lookup yields CDR1 SGHAT and CDR2 FQNNGV. Trimming stripped 1 base from V and 4 bases from J, with 14 bases between. This CDR3 has 15 amino acids. The CDR3 sequence: CASSLGGRGLYEQYF. Written as DNA, the CDR3 is TGTGCCAGCAGCTTAGGAGGGAGGGGGCTATACGAGCAGTACTTC. Full variable domain (rest looked up from reference TRBV11-2 and TRBJ2-7): EAGVAQSPRYKIIEKRQSVAFWCNPISGHATLYWYQQILGQGPKLLIQFQNNGVVDDSQLPKDRFSAERLKGVDSTLKIQPAKLEDSAVYLCASSLGGRGLYEQYFGPGTRLTVT.

The chain joins TRBV24-1 to TRBJ1-2; D gene uncertain. CDR3 length: 14 residues. Per the germline V gene, CDR1 is KGHDR and CDR2 is SFDVKD. The ends were cut back, 5 bases at V and 0 bases at J, with 9 bases in the middle. CDR3 sequence reads: CATSGAGANYGYTF. The DNA of the CDR3 is TGTGCCACCAGTGGAGCTGGAGCTAACTATGGCTACACCTTC.

The chain uses TRBV12-3 or TRBV12-4 and TRBJ2-7; the D gene is possibly TRBD1 (6 bases). Trimming cost V 6 bases and J 0 bases, with 12 bases left between them. CDR3 length: 14 amino acids. As DNA, the CDR3 is TGTGCCAGCAGGGGGGCACGACACTCCTACGAGCAGTACTTC. Encoded protein: CASRGARHSYEQYF.

The chain links TRBV4-3 to TRBJ2-6; no reliable D call. The germline gives CDR1 LGHNA, CDR2 YSLEER. The V end lost 4 bases, the J end lost 0 bases, and 7 bases lay between the germline ends. This CDR3 comprises 15 residues. CDR3 residues: CASSRAFSGANVLTF. CDR3 coding DNA: TGCGCCAGCAGCCGTGCCTTCTCTGGGGCCAACGTCCTGACTTTC.

This clonotype was observed at least ten times. V is TRBV7-3 and J is TRBJ1-1, with D maybe TRBD1 (5 bases). The CDR3 runs 14 residues. The germline V gene encodes CDR1 SGHTA and CDR2 FQGTGA. V lost 2 bases, J lost 1 base, and 8 bases lay in between. CDR3 bases: TGTGCCAGCAGCTTACAGGGCGGGAACACTGAAGCTTTCTTT. Protein: CASSLQGGNTEAFF.

This clonotype was counted a single time. CDR3 protein: CASSYSREKEQYF. CDR3 nucleotides: TGTGCCAGCAGTTACTCCAGGGAGAAGGAGCAGTACTTC. The chain recombines TRBV6-5 with TRBJ2-5; possibly TRBD1 or TRBD2 for D (5 bases each). The CDR3 extends over 13 amino acids. Trimming removed 0 bases at V and 11 bases at J, with 13 bases between. Germline CDR1 is MNHEY and CDR2 is SVGAGI.

The sample holds many counts of this clonotype. CDR3 in DNA: TGCAGCGTTGAAGCCGGACAGAACACTGAAGCTTTCTTT. It translates to CSVEAGQNTEAFF. The gene calls are TRBV29-1 and TRBJ1-1, with D perhaps matching TRBD1 (5 bases). Germline V gene data show CDR1 as SQVTM and CDR2 as ANQGSEA. CDR3 length: 13 residues. Trimming took 1 base from V and 1 from J, leaving 7 bases between them.

The V and J genes are TRBV20-1 and TRBJ1-2, with 7 bases that match TRBD1. The CDR3 sequence is 13 residues long. Unmatched junction bases numbered 4, after V lost 4 bases and J lost 2 bases. Germline values: CDR1 DFQATT, CDR2 SNEGSKA (reference sequence). The CDR3 DNA reads TGCAGTGCTAAGGGACAGCTGAACTATGGCTACACCTTC. Its protein product is CSAKGQLNYGYTF.

This clonotype has at least ten counts. The chain is built from TRBV19 and TRBJ2-7; 7 nucleotides match TRBD1. The V segment lost 6 bases and the J segment 3 bases; nucleotides outside the gene matches: 14. The length of the CDR3 is 16 residues. The germline V gene has CDR1 LNHDA and CDR2 SQIVND (reference sequence). The CDR3 loop reads CASSAYQGEDNYEQYF. CDR3 nucleotides: TGTGCCAGTAGCGCCTATCAGGGGGAAGACAACTACGAGCAGTACTTC.

This rearrangement joins TRBV11-2 to TRBJ1-1, with D possibly being TRBD1 (6 bases). There are 12 residues in the CDR3. Germline CDR1 and CDR2: SGHAT and FQNNGV. Trimming cost V 3 bases and J 7 bases, with 9 bases left between them. The CDR3 DNA follows: TGTGCCAGCAGCTTTACAGGGCTTGAAGCTTTCTTT. Encoded protein: CASSFTGLEAFF.

The CDR3 here is CASRSGGETQYF. Written as DNA, the CDR3 is TGTGCCAGCAGGTCGGGAGGCGAGACCCAGTACTTC. V usage is TRBV12-3 or TRBV12-4 and J usage is TRBJ2-5, with 7 bases lining up with TRBD2. V shed 6 bases and J 5 bases; nucleotides not matched to a gene: 3. This CDR3 is 12 amino acids long.

The CDR3 loop reads CSVEDRGWREQYF. CDR3 DNA sequence: TGCAGCGTTGAGGACAGGGGGTGGCGGGAGCAGTACTTC. The chain links TRBV29-1 to TRBJ2-7, with 10 bases aligning to TRBD1. CDR3 length: 13 residues. V shed 3 bases and J 7 bases; nucleotides not matched to a gene: 6. Germline CDR1 SQVTM, CDR2 ANQGSEA.

The rearrangement uses TRBV19 and TRBJ2-7, with 10 bases that match TRBD1. Trimming at V came to 4 bases and at J to 2 bases, leaving 5 bases not matched to a gene. Germline-derived CDR1 and CDR2 are LNHDA and SQIVND (reference sequence). This CDR3 region has 15 residues. The CDR3 loop is CASSNRGTGAYEQYF. For the CDR3, the DNA is TGTGCCAGTAGTAATCGGGGGACAGGGGCCTACGAGCAGTACTTC.

In this sample, this clonotype turned up many times. The chain is built from TRBV7-2 and TRBJ1-1; D unclear. With 6 bases removed from V and 0 bases from J, the gap between germline ends came to 11 bases. The germline CDR1 and CDR2 sequences are SGHTA and FQGNSA. The CDR3 covers 14 residues. CDR3 DNA: TGTGCCAGCAGACCCCGACAAATGAACACTGAAGCTTTCTTT. Its translation: CASRPRQMNTEAFF.

The rearrangement joins TRBV11-1 to TRBJ1-2, with 10 positions matching TRBD1. In germline, CDR1 is SGHAT, CDR2 FQDESV (reference sequence). This CDR3 is 18 amino acids long. V dropped 2 bases and J dropped 5; count of bases not matched to a gene: 14. The CDR3 here is CASSLYGGQGNVFYGYTF. CDR3 DNA sequence: TGTGCCAGCAGCTTATATGGGGGACAGGGGAATGTTTTTTATGGCTACACCTTC.

At least ten counts were recorded for this clonotype. The genes are TRBV6-5 and TRBJ1-5; tentatively, D is TRBD1 (6 bases). Germline V gene data show CDR1 as MNHEY and CDR2 as SVGAGI. CDR3 length: 16 residues. The V end was cut by 5 bases, the J end by 10 bases, with 24 bases between. The CDR3 protein is CASSPLKQGGGLPQHF. CDR3 DNA: TGTGCCAGCAGTCCACTGAAACAGGGAGGTGGTCTCCCCCAGCATTTT.

J is TRBJ2-2 and V is TRBV28; D is tentatively TRBD1 or TRBD2 (5 bases each). The germline V gene has CDR1 MDHEN and CDR2 SYDVKM. The CDR3 has 16 amino acids. Trimming cost V 8 bases and J 0 bases, with 16 bases left between them. CDR3 amino acids: CASETRDGANTGELFF. The CDR3, as DNA: TGTGCCAGCGAAACTAGGGACGGAGCGAACACCGGGGAGCTGTTTTTT.

This clonotype showed up many times. The chain joins TRBV5-6 to TRBJ1-5; 8 nucleotides line up with TRBD1. Trimming took 2 bases from V and 6 from J; bases not matched to a gene: 19. CDR1 and CDR2 from the germline V gene are SGHDT and YYEEEE. The CDR3 runs 19 residues. Written as DNA, the CDR3 is TGTGCCAGCAGCTTAACCCGGGGACAGGTCCGGGGGTCCGGTCAGCCCCAGCATTTT. This translates into CASSLTRGQVRGSGQPQHF.

This clonotype was detected many times. This chain joins TRBV20-1 and TRBJ2-7, with 7 bases identical to TRBD1. Germline V gives CDR1 DFQATT, CDR2 SNEGSKA (reference sequence). The CDR3 spans 14 residues. V lost 3 bases to trimming and J lost 1 base; unmatched junction nucleotides: 6. The CDR3 region has the DNA TGCAGTGCTAGCGACCGACAGGGATCCTACGAGCAGTACTTC. Its translation: CSASDRQGSYEQYF.

This clonotype showed up many times. This chain joins TRBV11-3 and TRBJ2-7; 7 bases line up with TRBD2. The V gene's germline CDR1 is SGHNT and CDR2 YENEEA. This CDR3 spans 15 amino acids. Trimming removed 0 bases from V and 5 bases from J; junction bases left unmatched: 7. The CDR3 spells CASSLDPAGEDEQYF. CDR3 DNA: TGTGCCAGCAGCTTAGATCCGGCGGGAGAGGACGAGCAGTACTTC.

This clonotype was recorded at least ten times. The chain couples TRBV10-2 to TRBJ2-7, with D possibly matching TRBD2 (5 bases). The CDR3 consists of 13 residues. In germline, CDR1 is WSHSY, CDR2 SAAADI. The V end was cut by 2 bases, the J end by 6 bases, with 11 bases between. CDR3 amino acids: CASSEGLEVEQYF. The CDR3 DNA sequence: TGCGCCAGCAGTGAGGGACTGGAGGTCGAGCAGTACTTC.

This clonotype occurred many times. J is TRBJ2-7 and V is TRBV28; 10 nucleotides align to TRBD2. Trimming removed 5 bases from V and 0 bases from J; junction bases left unmatched: 7. This CDR3 has 16 amino acids. Germline-derived CDR1 and CDR2 are MDHEN and SYDVKM. Here the CDR3 DNA reads TGTGCCAGCAGTGAGTTAGCGGGAGGTGACTCCTACGAGCAGTACTTC. Translation gives CASSELAGGDSYEQYF.

The chain joins TRBV6-2 or TRBV6-3 to TRBJ2-2; perhaps TRBD1 as D (5 bases). The CDR3 is 15 amino acids. Trimming pared 2 bases from V and 4 bases from J, leaving 11 bases between. Per the germline V gene, CDR1 is MNHEY and CDR2 is SVGEGT. For the CDR3, the DNA is TGTGCCAGCAGTTACGGTCCTAGGGGCACCGGGGAGCTGTTTTTT. Amino acid sequence: CASSYGPRGTGELFF.

This clonotype was seen a handful of times. The V call is TRBV30, the J call TRBJ2-7; the D call may be TRBD1 or TRBD2 (5 bases each). In germline, CDR1 is GTSNPN, CDR2 SVGIG (reference sequence). V lost 3 bases, J lost 6 bases, and 15 bases lay in between. This CDR3 comprises 13 residues. This CDR3 reads CAWRQVGDREQYF. The CDR3 DNA reads as TGTGCCTGGAGACAGGTCGGGGATCGCGAGCAGTACTTC.